The 15 T cell receptor beta chains in this list originate from one sample, sequenced in a study of sequential checkpoint blockade in melanoma. Described treatment: randomized to nivolumab then ipilimumab (arm A) or the reverse (arm B). Data came from immunoSEQ multiplex PCR; TCRdb stores just in-frame clones and leaves some out. The sample shows 6,000 or so clones, less than 60% of them seen only once. The material sequenced was CD8+ T cells sorted from blood (inferred from file names), taken from a patient given nivolumab and ipilimumab in sequence. These receptors originate from a human patient with melanoma. Some clones in this sample may be carry-over from other donors' samples.

V usage is TRBV19 and J usage is TRBJ1-6, with D hard to call. The germline CDR1 and CDR2 sequences are LNHDA and SQIVND (reference sequence). The CDR3 consists of 16 residues. Trimming took off 3 bases at V and 0 bases at J, with 9 bases between the two ends. The CDR3 bases are TGTGCCAGTAGTATCGGGTGGAGCTCCTATAATTCACCCCTCCACTTT. This sequence encodes CASSIGWSSYNSPLHF.

By sample fraction, this clone is medium-sized. This chain connects TRBV11-2 to TRBJ1-3, with TRBD1 identical over 9 bases. This CDR3 comprises 16 residues. Unmatched junction bases numbered 9, after V lost 5 bases and J lost 4 bases. Per the germline V gene, CDR1 is SGHAT and CDR2 is FQNNGV. The CDR3 DNA is TGTGCCAGCAGCCCCCGGGACAGGGTTTCGGGAAACACCATATATTTT. It specifies CASSPRDRVSGNTIYF.

V and J are TRBV7-8 and TRBJ1-1; D not certain. Trimming removed 3 bases at V and 7 bases at J, with 9 bases between. Germline CDR1 SGHVS, CDR2 FQNEAQ. CDR3 length equals 12 residues. The CDR3 region is CASSLRGNEAFF. The CDR3 region has the DNA TGTGCCAGCAGCTTGAGAGGGAATGAAGCTTTCTTT.

The V and J genes are TRBV6-5 and TRBJ1-2; perhaps TRBD1 as D (6 bases). V was shortened by 5 bases and J by 1 base, with 11 bases between the two germline ends. Per germline, CDR1 MNHEY and CDR2 SVGAGI. CDR3 size: 14 residues. CDR3 sequence reads: CASSPPGVNYGYTF. The CDR3 DNA sequence: TGTGCCAGCAGTCCCCCAGGGGTTAACTATGGCTACACCTTC.

This clone appeared a single time. This chain uses TRBV5-1 with TRBJ2-7; 10 positions match TRBD1. The CDR3 has 13 amino acids. The trim removed 4 bases at V and 6 bases at J, leaving 4 bases unmatched. Germline V CDR1 and CDR2: SGHRS, YFSETQ. CDR3 sequence reads: CASSLGQGVEQYF. The CDR3 coding sequence is TGCGCCAGCAGCCTAGGACAGGGGGTCGAGCAGTACTTC.

This clone is medium-sized (0.01 to 0.1%) by share. The rearrangement links TRBV7-9 to TRBJ2-7; 8 positions agree with TRBD1. This CDR3 has 14 amino acids. With 5 bases clipped from V and 4 bases from J, the junction kept 7 bases outside the gene matches. Germline-derived CDR1 and CDR2 are SEHNR and FQNEAQ (reference sequence). In nucleotides, the CDR3 is TGTGCCAGCAGCCTCGAAGACAGGGGATACGAGCAGTACTTC. Residues: CASSLEDRGYEQYF.

The J gene is TRBJ1-1, the V gene TRBV6-1, with TRBD1 matching 8 bases. The CDR3 covers 15 residues. Germline loops: CDR1 MNHNS, CDR2 SASEGT. The V segment lost 2 bases and the J segment 4 bases; nucleotides outside the gene matches: 6. The CDR3 loop reads CASSELQGEGTEAFF. The DNA for the CDR3 is TGTGCCAGCAGTGAATTACAGGGGGAGGGCACTGAAGCTTTCTTT.

This clone is classed as medium-sized (0.01 to 0.1%). The chain joins TRBV27 to TRBJ2-1; 11 bases align to TRBD2. The trim removed 5 bases at V and 7 bases at J, leaving 13 bases unmatched. This CDR3 contains 17 residues. Germline CDR1 is MNHEY and CDR2 is SMNVEV (reference sequence). The DNA for the CDR3 is TGTGCCAGCAGTCCTGACCAGACTAGCGGGGTACGGAATGAGCAGTTCTTC. Protein product: CASSPDQTSGVRNEQFF.

The V gene is TRBV27, the J gene TRBJ1-2, with 8 bases matching TRBD1. V gave up 6 bases and J gave up 3 bases; unmatched junction bases: 15. The CDR3 extends over 17 amino acids. Germline CDR1 is MNHEY and CDR2 is SMNVEV (reference sequence). The CDR3 region has the DNA TGTGCCAGCAGGGGTTTACGACAGGGGCGGTTCGACTATGGCTACACCTTC. Its protein is CASRGLRQGRFDYGYTF.

This chain connects TRBV9 to TRBJ2-7; 7 bases align to TRBD1. With 0 bases clipped from V and 7 bases from J, the junction kept 10 bases outside the gene matches. Germline V gene sequence: CDR1 SGDLS, CDR2 YYNGEE. The CDR3 extends over 15 amino acids. The CDR3 is CASSVGQGRVDEQYF. The CDR3 bases are TGTGCCAGCAGCGTAGGACAGGGAAGAGTGGATGAGCAGTACTTC.

The rearrangement joins TRBV7-9 to TRBJ2-7; weak D call: TRBD1 (5 bases). Germline CDR1 SEHNR, CDR2 FQNEAQ (reference sequence). The CDR3 is 17 residues long. Trimming pared 5 bases from V and 3 bases from J, leaving 23 bases between. The CDR3 DNA reads as TGTGCCAGCAGCCGACTCTCGCCGGACACAAGTTACTACGAGCAGTACTTC. It yields the protein CASSRLSPDTSYYEQYF.

The chain carries TRBV7-3 and TRBJ1-1, with no clear D. This CDR3 has 13 residues. V was shortened by 5 bases and J by 0 bases, with 7 bases between the two germline ends. CDR1 is SGHTA and CDR2 is FQGTGA in the germline V gene. CDR3 in DNA: TGTGCCAGCAGCCCCGGGTTGAACACTGAAGCTTTCTTT. Amino acids: CASSPGLNTEAFF. Together with reference TRBV7-3 and TRBJ1-1, the CDR3 gives the full variable domain: GAGVSQTPSNKVTEKGKYVELRCDPISGHTALYWYRQSLGQGPEFLIYFQGTGAADDSGLPNDRFFAVRPEGSVSTLKIQRTERGDSAVYLCASSPGLNTEAFFGQGTRLTVV.

Of note for this clone: Given a far larger clone just one base away, this is likely a sequencing read error. Other DNA variants within this sample encode the same CDR3. The chain recombines TRBV5-4 with TRBJ1-2; no clear D gene. Trimming removed 4 bases at V and 0 bases at J, with 16 bases between. The CDR3 is made up of 16 amino acids. Germline V gives CDR1 SGHNT, CDR2 YYREEE (reference sequence). This CDR3 is CASSQDSGVSNYGYTF. CDR3 DNA sequence: TGTGCCAGCAGCCAAGATAGCGGGGTTTCTAACTATGGCTACACCTTC.

The V and J genes are TRBV7-8 and TRBJ1-4; 8 bases are shared with TRBD1. CDR3 length: 12 residues. The junction had 2 bases not matched to a gene; V was cut back by 8 bases and J by 6 bases. In germline, CDR1 is SGHVS, CDR2 FQNEAQ. The CDR3 coding sequence is TGTGCCAGCGCGGGACAGGATGAAAAACTGTTTTTT. It translates to CASAGQDEKLFF.

The genes are TRBV7-8 and TRBJ1-5; 11 positions agree with TRBD1. J gave up 10 bases and V 1 base, and 3 bases lay outside the gene matches. This CDR3 region has 14 residues. Germline V gene lookup returns CDR1 SGHVS and CDR2 FQNEAQ. Here the CDR3 DNA reads TGTGCCAGCAGCTTAGGGACAGGGGGCGCCCCCCAGCATTTT. This gives the protein CASSLGTGGAPQHF. Combining the CDR3 with reference TRBV7-8 and TRBJ1-5 gives the whole variable domain GAGVSQSPRYKVAKRGQDVALRCDPISGHVSLFWYQQALGQGPEFLTYFQNEAQLDKSGLPSDRFFAERPEGSVSTLKIQRTQQEDSAVYLCASSLGTGGAPQHFGDGTRLSIL.